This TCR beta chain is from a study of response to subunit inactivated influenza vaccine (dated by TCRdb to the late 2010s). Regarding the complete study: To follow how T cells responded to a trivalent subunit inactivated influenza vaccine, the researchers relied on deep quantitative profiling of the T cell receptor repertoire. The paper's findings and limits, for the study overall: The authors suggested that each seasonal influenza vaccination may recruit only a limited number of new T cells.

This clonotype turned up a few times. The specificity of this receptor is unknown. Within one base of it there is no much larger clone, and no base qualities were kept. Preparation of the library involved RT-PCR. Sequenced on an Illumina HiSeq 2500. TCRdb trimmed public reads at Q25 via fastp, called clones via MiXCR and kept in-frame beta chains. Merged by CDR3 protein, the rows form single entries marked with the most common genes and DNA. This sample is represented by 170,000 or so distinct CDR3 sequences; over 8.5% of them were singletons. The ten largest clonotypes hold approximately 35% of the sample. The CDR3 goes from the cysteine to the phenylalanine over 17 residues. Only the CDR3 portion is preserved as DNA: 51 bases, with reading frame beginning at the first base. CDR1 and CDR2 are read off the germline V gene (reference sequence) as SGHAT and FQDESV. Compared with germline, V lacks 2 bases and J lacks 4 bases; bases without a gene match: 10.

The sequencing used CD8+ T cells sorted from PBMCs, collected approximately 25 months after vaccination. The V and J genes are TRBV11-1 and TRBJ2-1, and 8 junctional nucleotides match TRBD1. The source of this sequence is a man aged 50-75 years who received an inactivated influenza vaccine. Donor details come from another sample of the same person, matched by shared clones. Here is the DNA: TGTGCCAGCAGCTTAAGCCAGGGGGCGGACCGGTACAATGAGCAGTTCTTC. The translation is CASSLSQGADRYNEQFF.